What follows describes a single T cell receptor (beta chain). Authors' analysis steps: Reference gene primer amplification gave nucleated cell count estimates. TCRdb's copy holds only in-frame clones and misses some; the assay was immunoSEQ multiplex PCR. Clonal size and the V and J genes are those of that table, whereas D and trimming came from the DNA. The table has about 190,000 clones, around 85% seen once. These data come from a study of blood T cell repertoires in COVID-19. The wider study: The analysed material was cDNA or gDNA that came from T cells, B-cell-depleted T cells, or PBMCs.

Trimming took 6 bases from V and 2 from J, leaving 16 bases between them. The CDR3 has 16 amino acids. CDR1 and CDR2 from the germline V gene are MDHEN and SYDVKM. Sequenced sample: peripheral blood. This TCR was recovered from a man between 70 and 80 years old with active or convalescent COVID-19. This chain joins TRBV28 and TRBJ2-2; D perhaps matches TRBD1 (6 bases). CDR3 bases: TGTGCCAGCAGGGGAAGGGACAAAAAAAACACCGGGGAGCTGTTTTTT. Translated: CASRGRDKKNTGELFF.